One T cell receptor beta chain is described in this entry. Other DNA sequences of this sample code for an identical CDR3. Trimming at V came to 7 bases and at J to 4 bases, leaving 6 bases not matched to a gene. The CDR3 extends over 15 amino acids. Germline CDR1 reads MNHEY; CDR2 reads SVGAGI. The table came from immunoSEQ multiplex PCR; TCRdb's copy has only in-frame clones and leaves some out. This table has about 130,000 clones, 85% to 95% appearing once. This specimen comes from a study of control samples from healthy donors and cancer patients. The TCR was taken from a man in his sixties with colorectal cancer. Sequencing was carried out using PBMCs. V and J are TRBV6-5 and TRBJ2-2, with 10 bases aligning to TRBD1. The CDR3 coding sequence is TGTGCCAGCAACGGACAGGGGGGGGGCACCGGGGAGCTGTTTTTT. It encodes CASNGQGGGTGELFF.